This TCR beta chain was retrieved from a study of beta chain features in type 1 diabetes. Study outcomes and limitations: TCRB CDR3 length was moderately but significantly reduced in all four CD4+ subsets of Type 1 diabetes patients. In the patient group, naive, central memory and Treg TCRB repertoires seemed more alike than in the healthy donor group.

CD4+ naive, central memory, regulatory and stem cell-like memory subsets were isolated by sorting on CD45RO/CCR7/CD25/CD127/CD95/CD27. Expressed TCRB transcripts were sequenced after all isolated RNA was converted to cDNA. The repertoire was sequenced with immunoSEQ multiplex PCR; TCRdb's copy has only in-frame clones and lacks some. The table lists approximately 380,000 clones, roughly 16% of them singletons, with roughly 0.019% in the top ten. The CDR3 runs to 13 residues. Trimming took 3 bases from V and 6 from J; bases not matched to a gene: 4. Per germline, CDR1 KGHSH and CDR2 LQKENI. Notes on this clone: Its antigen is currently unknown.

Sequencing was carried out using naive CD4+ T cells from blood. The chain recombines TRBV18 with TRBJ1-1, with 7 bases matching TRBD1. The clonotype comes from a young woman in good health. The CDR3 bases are TGTGCCAGCTCACCGACAGGGAGCTCTGAAGCTTTCTTT. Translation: CASSPTGSSEAFF.